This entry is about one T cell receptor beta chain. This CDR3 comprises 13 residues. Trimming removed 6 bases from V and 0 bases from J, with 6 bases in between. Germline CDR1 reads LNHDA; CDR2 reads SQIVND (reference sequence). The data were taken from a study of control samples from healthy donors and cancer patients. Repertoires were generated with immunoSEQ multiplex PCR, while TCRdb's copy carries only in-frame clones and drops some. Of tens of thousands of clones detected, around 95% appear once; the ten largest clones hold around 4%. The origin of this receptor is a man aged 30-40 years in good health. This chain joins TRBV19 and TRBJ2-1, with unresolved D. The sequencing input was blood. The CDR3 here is CASSPASYNEQFF. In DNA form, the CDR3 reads TGTGCCAGTAGCCCTGCCTCCTACAATGAGCAGTTCTTC.